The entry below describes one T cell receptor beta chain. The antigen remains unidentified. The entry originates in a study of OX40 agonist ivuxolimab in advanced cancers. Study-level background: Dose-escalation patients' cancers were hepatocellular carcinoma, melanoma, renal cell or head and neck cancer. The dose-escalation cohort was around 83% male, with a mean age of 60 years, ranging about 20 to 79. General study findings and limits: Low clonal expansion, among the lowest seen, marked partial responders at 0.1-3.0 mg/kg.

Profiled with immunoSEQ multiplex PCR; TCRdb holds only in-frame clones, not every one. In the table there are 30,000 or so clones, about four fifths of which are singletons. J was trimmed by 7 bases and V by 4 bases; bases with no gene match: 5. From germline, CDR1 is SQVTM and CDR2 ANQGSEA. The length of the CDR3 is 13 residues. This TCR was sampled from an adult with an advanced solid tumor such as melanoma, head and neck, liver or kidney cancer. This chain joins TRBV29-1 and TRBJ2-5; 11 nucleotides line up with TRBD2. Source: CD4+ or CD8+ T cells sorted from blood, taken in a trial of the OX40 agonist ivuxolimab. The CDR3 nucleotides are TGCAGCGTTGTAACTAGCGGGGGAGGGACCCAGTACTTC. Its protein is CSVVTSGGGTQYF.